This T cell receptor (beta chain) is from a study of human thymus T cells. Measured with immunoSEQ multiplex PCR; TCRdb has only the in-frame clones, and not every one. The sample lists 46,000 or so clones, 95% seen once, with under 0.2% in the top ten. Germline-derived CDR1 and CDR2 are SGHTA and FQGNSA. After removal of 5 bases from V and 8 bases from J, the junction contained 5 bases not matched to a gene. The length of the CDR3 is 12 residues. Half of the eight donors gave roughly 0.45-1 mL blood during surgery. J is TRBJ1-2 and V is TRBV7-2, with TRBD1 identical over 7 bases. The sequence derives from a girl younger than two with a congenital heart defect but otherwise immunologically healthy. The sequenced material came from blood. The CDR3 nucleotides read TGTGCCAGCAGCCGACAGGGAGGAGGCTACACCTTC. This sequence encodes CASSRQGGGYTF.